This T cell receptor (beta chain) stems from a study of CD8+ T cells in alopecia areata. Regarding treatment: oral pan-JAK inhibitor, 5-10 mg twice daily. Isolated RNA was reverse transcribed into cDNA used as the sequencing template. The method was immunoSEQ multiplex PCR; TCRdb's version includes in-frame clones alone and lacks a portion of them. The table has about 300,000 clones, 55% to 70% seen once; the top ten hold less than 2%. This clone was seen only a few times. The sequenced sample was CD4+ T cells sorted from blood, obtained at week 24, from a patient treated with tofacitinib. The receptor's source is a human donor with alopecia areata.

The CDR3 loop reads CASSLTGRAFF. CDR3 nucleotide sequence: TGTGCCAGCAGCCTCACAGGTAGAGCTTTCTTT. This chain links TRBV7-9 with TRBJ1-1; tentative D call: TRBD1 (5 bases). CDR1 and CDR2 (germline): SEHNR, FQNEAQ (reference sequence). This CDR3 has 11 residues. V dropped 5 bases and J dropped 10 bases, with 11 bases sitting between them.